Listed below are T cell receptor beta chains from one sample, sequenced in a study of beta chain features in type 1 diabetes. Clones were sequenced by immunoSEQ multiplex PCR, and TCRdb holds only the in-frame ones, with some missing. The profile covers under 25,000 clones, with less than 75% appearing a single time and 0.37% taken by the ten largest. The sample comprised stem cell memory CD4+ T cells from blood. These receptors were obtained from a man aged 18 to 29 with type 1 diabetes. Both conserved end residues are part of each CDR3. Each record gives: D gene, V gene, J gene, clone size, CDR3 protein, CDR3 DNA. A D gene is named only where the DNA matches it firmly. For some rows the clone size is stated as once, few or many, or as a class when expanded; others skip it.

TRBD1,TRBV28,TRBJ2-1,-,CASSLRMGTVFF,TGTGCCAGCAGTTTGAGGATGGGGACAGTCTTCTTC
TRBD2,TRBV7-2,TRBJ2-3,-,CASSYPSGGRADTQYF,TGTGCCAGCAGCTACCCTAGCGGGGGGCGGGCAGATACGCAGTATTTT
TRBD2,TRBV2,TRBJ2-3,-,CASKAGGTDTQYF,TGTGCCAGCAAGGCGGGAGGTACAGATACGCAGTATTTT
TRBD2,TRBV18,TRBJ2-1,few,CASSPPRGLGRDEQFF,TGTGCCAGCTCACCACCGCGGGGACTAGGTCGCGATGAGCAGTTCTTC
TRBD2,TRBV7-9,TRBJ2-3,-,CASSPGLATDTQYF,TGTGCCAGCAGCCCGGGACTAGCAACAGATACGCAGTATTTT
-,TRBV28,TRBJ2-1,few,CASSHDLSSYNEQFF,TGTGCCAGCAGCCATGACTTGAGCTCCTACAATGAGCAGTTCTTC
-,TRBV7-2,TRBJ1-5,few,CASSLMAPTGGDQPQHF,TGTGCCAGCAGCTTAATGGCTCCCACGGGAGGGGATCAGCCCCAGCATTTT
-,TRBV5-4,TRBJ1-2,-,CASSPVIGGPNYGYTF,TGTGCCAGCAGCCCGGTTATAGGGGGTCCAAACTATGGCTACACCTTC
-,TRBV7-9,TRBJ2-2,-,CASSAAAYLNTGELFF,TGTGCCAGCAGCGCCGCCGCCTACTTGAACACCGGGGAGCTGTTTTTT
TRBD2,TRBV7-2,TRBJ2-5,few,CASSPQGLAETQYF,TGTGCCAGCAGCCCGCAGGGACTAGCGGAGACCCAGTACTTC
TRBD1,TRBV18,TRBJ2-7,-,CASSPFDRGFSSYEQYF,TGTGCCAGCTCACCATTCGACAGGGGTTTTAGCTCCTACGAGCAGTACTTC
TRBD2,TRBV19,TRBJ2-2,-,CASSIFAGGTTGELFF,TGTGCCAGTAGTATATTTGCGGGGGGGACGACCGGGGAGCTGTTTTTT
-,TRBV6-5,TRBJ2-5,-,CASSYRGAFMETQYF,TGTGCCAGCAGTTACCGTGGGGCCTTTATGGAGACCCAGTACTTC
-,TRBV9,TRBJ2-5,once,CASSVFSTQETQYF,TGTGCCAGCAGCGTCTTTTCTACCCAAGAGACCCAGTACTTC
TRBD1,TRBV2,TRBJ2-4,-,CASVRGQPLAKNIQYF,TGTGCCAGCGTGAGGGGACAGCCTCTAGCCAAAAACATTCAGTACTTC
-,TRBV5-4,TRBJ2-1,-,CASSLSTGGYNEQFF,TGTGCCAGCAGCCTGAGCACCGGGGGCTACAATGAGCAGTTCTTC
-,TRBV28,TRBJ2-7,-,CASSTPRGYEQYF,TGTGCCAGCAGTACCCCCCGGGGGTACGAGCAGTACTTC
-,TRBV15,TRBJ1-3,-,CATSGGGRAPLWNTIYF,TGTGCCACCAGCGGGGGGGGAAGGGCCCCTTTGTGGAACACCATATATTTT
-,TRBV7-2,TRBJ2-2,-,CASSLLGTNTGELFF,TGTGCCAGCAGCTTACTCGGGACAAACACCGGGGAGCTGTTTTTT
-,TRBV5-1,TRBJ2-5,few,CASSLWGHQETQYF,TGCGCCAGCAGTCTATGGGGACATCAAGAGACCCAGTACTTC
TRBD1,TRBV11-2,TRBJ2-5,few,CASSVDREETQYF,TGTGCCAGCAGCGTGGACAGGGAAGAGACCCAGTACTTC
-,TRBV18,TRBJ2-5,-,CASSPGQGETQYF,TGTGCCAGCTCACCAGGGCAGGGAGAGACCCAGTACTTC
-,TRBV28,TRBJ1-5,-,CASSSGGQPQHF,TGTGCCAGCAGTTCGGGGGGTCAGCCCCAGCATTTT
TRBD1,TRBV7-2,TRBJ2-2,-,CASSYNLGRGLAGELFF,TGTGCCAGCAGCTATAACCTAGGCAGGGGGCTGGCCGGGGAGCTGTTTTTT
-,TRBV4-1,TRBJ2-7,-,CASSRSLGQPFYEQYF,TGCGCCAGCAGCCGAAGCCTCGGACAGCCCTTCTACGAGCAGTACTTC
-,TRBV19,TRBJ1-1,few,CASSIDRQANTEAFF,TGTGCCAGTAGTATAGACCGACAGGCCAACACTGAAGCTTTCTTT
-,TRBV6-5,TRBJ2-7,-,CASSYRAGHSSYEQYF,TGTGCCAGCAGTTACCGAGCGGGACACAGCTCCTACGAGCAGTACTTC
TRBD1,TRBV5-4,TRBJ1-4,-,CASSFDRANEKLFF,TGTGCCAGCAGCTTCGACAGGGCTAATGAAAAACTGTTTTTT
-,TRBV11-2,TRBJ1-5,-,CASSLKLSRVGQPQHF,TGTGCCAGCAGCTTAAAACTCTCCAGGGTCGGTCAGCCCCAGCATTTT
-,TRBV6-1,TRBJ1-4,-,CATARLGETNEKLFF,TGTGCCACTGCCCGTCTCGGGGAAACTAATGAAAAACTGTTTTTT
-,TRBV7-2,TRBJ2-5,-,CASSRGAGLQETQYF,TGTGCCAGCAGTCGGGGGGCAGGGTTACAAGAGACCCAGTACTTC
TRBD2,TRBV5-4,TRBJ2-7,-,CASSRPGTSGRSYEQYF,TGTGCCAGCAGCCGTCCCGGGACTAGCGGGAGAAGCTACGAGCAGTACTTC
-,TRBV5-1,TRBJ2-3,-,CASSSHDRDTQYF,TGCGCCAGCAGCTCCCACGACAGGGATACGCAGTATTTT
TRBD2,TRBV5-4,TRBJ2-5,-,CASSLSSLAGETQYF,TGTGCCAGCAGCTTGTCCTCCCTAGCGGGGGAGACCCAGTACTTC
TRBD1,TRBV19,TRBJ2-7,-,CACSRTGTGKNEQYF,TGTGCCTGCTCAAGGACCGGGACAGGGAAGAACGAGCAGTACTTC
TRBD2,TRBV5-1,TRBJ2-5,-,CASSRQTRVSGGQETQYF,TGCGCCAGCAGCAGACAGACCCGGGTCAGCGGGGGTCAAGAGACCCAGTACTTC
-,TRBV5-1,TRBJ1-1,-,CASSVEHSKGTEAFF,TGCGCCAGCAGCGTAGAGCACTCGAAGGGGACTGAAGCTTTCTTT
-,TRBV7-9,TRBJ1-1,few,CATQPQGGTEAFF,TGTGCCACCCAGCCACAGGGAGGGACTGAAGCTTTCTTT